This section outlines one T cell receptor beta chain sequence together with its context. Everyone who took part was 18 to 89 years old, and they came from fewer than 25 US areas. Cohort placement rested on clinical history that participants reported themselves. Donors of Cohort 3 who recovered were those that had two negative PCRs, clearance, or symptom resolution. These data come from a study of blood T cell repertoires in COVID-19. Study at large: In each case, the material was cDNA or gDNA derived from T cells, B-cell-depleted T cells, or PBMCs.

Germline lookup yields CDR1 SGHAT and CDR2 FQNNGV. Trimming cost V 3 bases and J 1 base, with 7 bases left between them. CDR3 size: 13 residues. The table came from immunoSEQ multiplex PCR; TCRdb's copy has only in-frame clones and leaves some out. The repertoire holds about 190,000 clones, with approximately 84% as singletons. The sequencing sample was made of PBMCs or T cells enriched from blood (not recorded which). The clonotype comes from a woman in her twenties or thirties who had recovered from COVID-19. The gene calls are TRBV11-2 and TRBJ2-7; D not resolved. This CDR3 is CASSFFGSYEQYF. DNA of the CDR3: TGTGCCAGCAGCTTTTTCGGTTCCTACGAGCAGTACTTC. The variable domain in full, completed from reference TRBV11-2 and TRBJ2-7, reads EAGVAQSPRYKIIEKRQSVAFWCNPISGHATLYWYQQILGQGPKLLIQFQNNGVVDDSQLPKDRFSAERLKGVDSTLKIQPAKLEDSAVYLCASSFFGSYEQYFGPGTRLTVT.